This TCR beta chain appears in the sequencing data of a study of brain T cells in children with intractable seizures (dated by TCRdb to 2020 to 2022). In the study overall: Resected brain tissue from about 50 pediatric epilepsy surgery cases was first screened for immune gene transcripts using a NanoString immunology panel. About 70% of the 12 selected surgery cases also had pre-surgery blood sequenced, which left four cases with brain tissue only.

The immunoSEQ assay was used to generate TCR beta chain sequences from genomic DNA. The authors processed their data as follows. CDR3 sequences not starting with the conserved framework cysteine at position 104 were manually removed. To get clonality, the normalized Shannon's Diversity Index was subtracted from one, giving values from 0 (maximal diversity) to 1 (oligoclonal). To check whether a given CDR3 had different frequencies in two samples, for example brain versus blood, chi-squared comparison-of-proportions tests were used. Public clonotypes were identified through searches of immuneACCESS, and similarity to known antiviral clonotypes was evaluated with the VDJdb browser. As stored in TCRdb, this immuneACCESS dataset retains in-frame rearrangements with V and J assigned. A fraction of the clones does not appear; measured against another copy, unresolved V genes explain less than half of the discrepancy, and the remainder lacks a known reason. The DNA was the basis for D and trimming; V, J and clone size are from that table. In all, the sample holds 300,000 to 400,000 clones, and more than 85% of those were seen once. Of the sample, under 7% falls within the top ten clones.

As for this clone: It has no known antigen specificity. No much larger clone exists at a distance of one base, and base qualities are not known.

Sample time point, as interpreted from the label and publication: blood from clinic visit 5 months post-surgery; TSC patient then seizure free. The surgery cases showing the highest brain T cell transcript signatures were chosen for TCR beta chain sequencing of brain tissue and, when available, of blood. Patients had been treated with at least one anti-epileptic drug before surgery. TCR-sequenced patients were children with drug-resistant epilepsy due to tuberous sclerosis complex, focal cortical dysplasia, Rasmussen encephalitis or hemimegalencephaly. Bulk genomic DNA was extracted from unsorted brain tissue and whole blood with the Monarch genomic DNA purification kit. The V and J ends are trimmed by 2 bases and 3 bases, leaving 8 bases between them. The CDR3 runs 13 amino acids, cysteine and phenylalanine included. Only the CDR3 portion is preserved as DNA: 39 bases, with reading frame beginning at the first base. Based on the germline V gene, the CDR1 and CDR2 sequences are SGHRS and YFSETQ.

Overall results and qualifications from the work: Viral specificity was inferred only from CDR3 sequence similarity, and patients' HCMV serostatus was unknown. Because pre- and post-surgery blood were sequenced to different depths, clones absent from the pre-surgery sample may reflect undersampling.

The origin of this receptor is a boy less than two years old with tuberous sclerosis and intractable seizures. The sequence joins TRBV5-1 to TRBJ1-1; there is no confident call for the D gene. The sample consisted of peripheral blood, taken more than 4 months after surgery. The encoded CDR3 is CASSFRDDTEAFF. In nucleotide form, the sequence is TGCGCCAGCAGCTTTAGGGATGACACTGAAGCTTTCTTT.